The 13 T cell receptor beta chains below come from one sample, sequenced in a study of beta chain features in type 1 diabetes (dated 2018 in TCRdb). Overall study results and their limits: A moderate but significant shortening of TCRB CDR3 length was observed in type 1 diabetes patients in all four CD4+ subsets.

The library was produced with the immunoSEQ multiplex PCR assay. The entire isolated RNA was reverse transcribed using the High Capacity cDNA Reverse Transcription Kit, and thus expressed TCRB transcripts were sequenced. In TCRdb, the immuneACCESS table is reduced to in-frame sequences with V and J assigned. These tables do not hold every clone; where another copy was compared, an unresolved V gene accounts for under half, and the others remain unexplained. Within this sample are roughly 340,000 clones, with roughly 13% of them counted one time only. About 0.016% of the sample comes from the top ten. No antigens are known for them. Sample: naive CD4+ T cells from blood. The label giving this sample's cell subset or site can be read as: true naive CD4+ T cells. The receptors stem from a woman aged 18 to 35 with type 1 diabetes.

The genes are TRBV5-1 and TRBJ2-7, with TRBD1 as a possible D gene (6 bases). The V and J ends lost 0 bases and 7 bases respectively, with 14 bases between them. The V gene's germline CDR1 is SGHRS and CDR2 YFSETQ. The CDR3 has 14 residues. CDR3: CASSLDTTQGEQYF. The DNA for the CDR3 is TGCGCCAGCAGCTTGGACACGACCCAGGGGGAGCAGTACTTC.

The rearrangement joins TRBV29-1 to TRBJ2-2; D may be TRBD1 (6 bases). CDR1 is SQVTM and CDR2 is ANQGSEA in the germline V gene. Trimming shortened V by 4 bases and J by 5 bases, and 17 bases separated the two germline ends. The CDR3 totals 15 residues. The CDR3 bases are TGCAGCGTTGCCTCGGGCAGGGGTGGGACCGGGGAGCTGTTTTTT. It encodes CSVASGRGGTGELFF.

This clone has more than one count but fewer than ten. The chain couples TRBV7-8 to TRBJ2-2, with 11 bases fitting TRBD2. The CDR3 has 16 residues. CDR1 and CDR2 from the germline V gene are SGHVS and FQNEAQ. Unmatched junction bases numbered 3, after V lost 5 bases and J lost 1 base. CDR3 coding DNA: TGTGCCAGCAGCCCGGGACTAGCGGAGAACACCGGGGAGCTGTTTTTT. It yields the protein CASSPGLAENTGELFF.

The chain joins TRBV27 to TRBJ2-5; D is ambiguous. Germline CDR1 MNHEY, CDR2 SMNVEV (reference sequence). Trimming took off 5 bases at V and 5 bases at J, with 15 bases between the two ends. The CDR3 covers 14 residues. The CDR3 protein is CASSATRFAETQYF. The CDR3 nucleotides are TGTGCCAGCAGTGCGACAAGGTTTGCGGAGACCCAGTACTTC.

In its sample, this clone was seen a few times. The rearrangement links TRBV18 to TRBJ2-1, with TRBD2 identical over 11 bases. V lost 0 bases and J lost 4; bases outside the gene matches: 2. The germline V gene encodes CDR1 KGHSH and CDR2 LQKENI. The CDR3 is 16 amino acids. The CDR3 protein is CASSPPGLAVYNEQFF. As DNA, the CDR3 is TGTGCCAGCTCACCACCGGGACTAGCGGTATACAATGAGCAGTTCTTC.

This clone has a handful of counts. The chain has TRBV5-1 and TRBJ2-1; D possibly corresponds to TRBD2 (6 bases). Germline V lookup: CDR1 SGHRS, CDR2 YFSETQ. This CDR3 spans 16 amino acids. Trimming took off 0 bases at V and 6 bases at J, with 16 bases between the two ends. For the CDR3, the DNA is TGCGCCAGCAGCTTGGCCCCAGCGGGTGATATCAATGAGCAGTTCTTC. It translates to CASSLAPAGDINEQFF. Based on the CDR3 plus reference TRBV5-1 and TRBJ2-1, the full variable domain is KAGVTQTPRYLIKTRGQQVTLSCSPISGHRSVSWYQQTPGQGLQFLFEYFSETQRNKGNFPGRFSGRQFSNSRSEMNVSTLELGDSALYLCASSLAPAGDINEQFFGPGTRLTVL.

V usage is TRBV15 and J usage is TRBJ2-7, with 10 bases aligning to TRBD2. Trimming removed 8 bases from V and 2 bases from J; junction bases left unmatched: 3. Germline CDR1 and CDR2: LNHNV and YYDKDF (reference sequence). This CDR3 is built from 13 residues. Here the CDR3 reads CATRTSGTYEQYF. CDR3 DNA: TGTGCCACCCGGACTAGCGGAACCTACGAGCAGTACTTC.

This clone was seen more than once but under ten times. This chain joins TRBV2 and TRBJ1-3; no reliable D call. This CDR3 is built from 14 residues. V gave up 9 bases and J gave up 0 bases, with 12 bases separating them. CDR1 and CDR2 from the germline V gene are SNHLY and FYNNEI. CDR3 residues: CARDVGSSGNTIYF. The CDR3 region has the DNA TGTGCCAGAGACGTTGGGAGCTCTGGAAACACCATATATTTT.

The chain carries TRBV18 and TRBJ2-3, with D uncertain. Germline V CDR1 and CDR2: KGHSH, LQKENI. V was clipped by 3 bases and J by 3 bases, with 4 bases between them. This CDR3 has 12 amino acids. The CDR3 reads CASSPITDTQYF. CDR3 bases: TGTGCCAGCTCACCCATTACAGATACGCAGTATTTT.

Concerning this clone itself: Other DNA sequences from this sample encode an identical CDR3 as well. The chain joins TRBV5-4 to TRBJ2-3; a weak D match, TRBD2 (5 bases). The germline CDR1 and CDR2 sequences are SGHNT and YYREEE (reference sequence). This CDR3 is 13 amino acids long. Trimming took off 0 bases at V and 3 bases at J, with 5 bases between the two ends. Written as DNA, the CDR3 is TGTGCCAGCAGCTTGGCGGGAACAGATACGCAGTATTTT. Its translation: CASSLAGTDTQYF.

This clone turned up a few times. This chain links TRBV5-1 with TRBJ2-6; TRBD1 is a possible D gene (6 bases). Germline-derived CDR1 and CDR2 are SGHRS and YFSETQ. The CDR3 is 15 amino acids. V was trimmed by 4 bases and J by 0 bases, leaving 8 bases between them. The CDR3 loop is CASSRGSSGANVLTF. In DNA form, the CDR3 reads TGCGCCAGCAGCAGGGGGTCCTCTGGGGCCAACGTCCTGACTTTC.

This clone has more than one count but fewer than ten. This CDR3 is CASRQGQGANEQYF. The CDR3 coding sequence is TGTGCCAGCAGACAGGGACAGGGGGCAAACGAGCAGTACTTC. The chain uses TRBV28 and TRBJ2-7, with 12 nucleotides matching TRBD1. The germline V gene encodes CDR1 MDHEN and CDR2 SYDVKM. With 6 bases clipped from V and 5 bases from J, the junction kept 5 bases outside the gene matches. The CDR3 covers 14 residues.

The chain carries TRBV7-2 and TRBJ2-5; D not certain. The CDR3 has 14 amino acids. V lost 5 bases to trimming and J lost 5 bases, with 15 bases between them. The V gene's germline CDR1 is SGHTA and CDR2 FQGNSA. The CDR3 nucleotides read TGTGCCAGCAGCCGTCCGAAGGAGAGGGAGACCCAGTACTTC. This translates into CASSRPKERETQYF.